Each of the 28 T cell receptor beta chains below was sequenced from the same sample in a study of vaccination and CD4 T cells after COVID-19 (dated by TCRdb to the early 2020s). Receptor libraries were prepared by PCR. These reads were obtained on an Illumina iSeq 100. DNA from cultured CD4+ T cells was subjected to TCR sequencing with the Oncomine TCR Beta short-read assay at the Johns Hopkins FTIC core. TCRdb reprocessed the public reads (quality trimming at Q25 with fastp, clone calling with MiXCR) and kept in-frame beta chains. For every CDR3 protein sequence, its rows merge into one entry that carries the most common genes and DNA. Recorded for this sample are 10,000 to 13,000 distinct CDR3 sequences; about 53% of them occurred a single time. Jointly, the top ten make up approximately 12% of the sample. No antigen is known for these receptors. This specimen's treatment or condition label, interpreted: roughly 11-day PBMC culture with coronavirus spike peptide pools or control peptides (ViraFEST assay).

The sequencing input was CD4+ T cells from blood, cultured in vitro. Receptors originate from a human donor who had recovered from COVID-19.

The gene calls are TRBV28 and TRBJ2-7; D is perhaps TRBD1 (6 bases). Trimming shortened V by 8 bases and J by 6 bases, and 11 bases separated the two germline ends. Germline V CDR1 and CDR2: MDHEN, SYDVKM. The CDR3 is 11 residues long. CDR3 amino acids: CASEGDVEQYF. CDR3 sequence (DNA): TGTGCCAGCGAGGGGGATGTCGAGCAGTACTTC. Drawing the rest from reference TRBV28 and TRBJ2-7, the complete variable domain is DVKVTQSSRYLVKRTGEKVFLECVQDMDHENMFWYRQDPGLGLRLIYFSYDVKMKEKGDIPEGYSVSREKKERFSLILESASTNQTSMYLCASEGDVEQYFGPGTRLTVT.

This clonotype occurred a few times. The rearrangement links TRBV20-1 to TRBJ2-7; D is perhaps TRBD1 or TRBD2 (5 bases each). V shed 0 bases and J shed 7 bases, with 19 bases lying between them. There are 15 residues in the CDR3. Per germline, CDR1 DFQATT and CDR2 SNEGSKA (reference sequence). The CDR3 DNA follows: TGCAGTGCTAGAGATATTAGCCAGGGTCGAGGGGAGCAGTACTTC. Protein sequence: CSARDISQGRGEQYF.

The CDR3 spells CASSLIRDRDSNNEQFF. For the CDR3, the DNA is TGTGCCAGCAGCCTCATCCGGGACAGGGACTCTAACAATGAGCAGTTCTTC. V usage is TRBV6-8 and J usage is TRBJ2-1; TRBD1 agrees at 9 bases. Trimming took 6 bases from V and 5 from J; bases not matched to a gene: 14. This CDR3 contains 17 residues. Germline assignment: CDR1 MNHGY and CDR2 SAAAGT.

V and J are TRBV5-1 and TRBJ2-5, with D unclear. CDR1 SGHRS and CDR2 YFSETQ come from the germline V gene. CDR3 size: 14 residues. V gave up 0 bases and J gave up 5 bases, with 11 bases separating them. CDR3 residues: CASSLDPIWETQYF. The CDR3 region has the DNA TGCGCCAGCAGCTTGGATCCGATATGGGAGACCCAGTACTTC.

In this sample, this clonotype turned up once. This chain joins TRBV5-6 and TRBJ2-6, with a weak D call TRBD1 (6 bases). Germline V gene lookup returns CDR1 SGHDT and CDR2 YYEEEE. The V and J ends lost 5 bases and 2 bases respectively, with 23 bases between them. The CDR3 is 19 amino acids. The CDR3 sequence is CASRVTTGPSLAGANVLTF. The DNA of the CDR3 is TGTGCCAGCAGGGTTACGACAGGTCCTTCTCTTGCTGGGGCCAACGTCCTGACTTTC.

V gene TRBV2 combines with J gene TRBJ1-1, with no clear D. Trimming removed 8 bases at V and 3 bases at J, with 13 bases between. The CDR3 covers 13 residues. CDR1 is SNHLY and CDR2 is FYNNEI in the germline V gene. The chain's CDR3 is CASLRERDTEAFF. CDR3 coding DNA: TGTGCCAGCTTACGGGAGAGGGACACTGAAGCTTTCTTT.

This chain links TRBV3-1 with TRBJ2-3; TRBD2 aligns across 7 bases. Germline-derived CDR1 and CDR2 are LGHDT and YNNKEL (reference sequence). Trimming cost V 1 base and J 2 bases; bases outside gene matches: 3. The length of the CDR3 is 15 residues. The CDR3 DNA reads as TGTGCCAGCAGCCAAGGGGCGGGAGTCACAGATACGCAGTATTTT. It specifies CASSQGAGVTDTQYF.

The rearrangement joins TRBV12-3 or TRBV12-4 to TRBJ1-1; D gene ambiguous. The CDR3 is 13 amino acids. V was cut by 6 bases and J by 4 bases, with 12 bases left in between. DNA for the CDR3: TGTGCCAGCAGATTAAAGGGTACCACTGAAGCTTTCTTT. Translation gives CASRLKGTTEAFF.

This clonotype was counted once. As DNA, the CDR3 is TGCGCCAGCGGCAAAGGACTAGCGGGAGAAGATACGCAGTATTTT. Protein product: CASGKGLAGEDTQYF. The rearrangement joins TRBV5-1 to TRBJ2-3; 13 nucleotides align to TRBD2. This CDR3 spans 15 amino acids. The germline CDR1 and CDR2 sequences are SGHRS and YFSETQ. The V segment lost 7 bases and the J segment 5 bases; nucleotides outside the gene matches: 7.

This clonotype has just a few counts. The chain combines TRBV2 with TRBJ2-3; D is uncertain. The germline V gene encodes CDR1 SNHLY and CDR2 FYNNEI. V gave up 3 bases and J gave up 6 bases, with 4 bases separating them. CDR3 length: 11 amino acids. CDR3 sequence reads: CASSDLDTQYF. As DNA, the CDR3 is TGTGCCAGCAGTGACTTGGATACGCAGTATTTT.

The chain couples TRBV6-1 to TRBJ2-7; D remains ambiguous. The V end lost 1 base, the J end lost 3 bases, and 13 bases lay between the germline ends. The CDR3 has 15 amino acids. Germline values: CDR1 MNHNS, CDR2 SASEGT. In DNA form, the CDR3 reads TGTGCCAGCAGTGAAGGCGCAGGTGAGTTCTACGAGCAGTACTTC. This codes for CASSEGAGEFYEQYF.

The chain links TRBV7-9 to TRBJ2-3; 10 bases are shared with TRBD2. V lost 1 base and J lost 2; bases outside the gene matches: 3. CDR3 length: 16 residues. Germline V gene sequence: CDR1 SEHNR, CDR2 FQNEAQ (reference sequence). CDR3 amino acids: CASSLVLAGATDTQYF. CDR3 DNA: TGTGCCAGCAGCTTAGTCCTAGCGGGAGCCACAGATACGCAGTATTTT.

This clonotype has a handful of counts. The J gene is TRBJ2-5, the V gene TRBV6-1, with unresolved D. Trimming left V 6 bases short and J 5 bases short, with 13 bases between. The CDR3 extends over 13 amino acids. Germline loops: CDR1 MNHNS, CDR2 SASEGT. This CDR3 reads CASSERWGETQYF. CDR3 bases: TGTGCCAGCAGCGAAAGGTGGGGTGAGACCCAGTACTTC.

The chain uses TRBV24-1 and TRBJ2-7; TRBD1 or TRBD2 may be the D gene (5 bases each). V was shortened by 4 bases and J by 6 bases, with 6 bases between the two germline ends. Germline values: CDR1 KGHDR, CDR2 SFDVKD. The CDR3 runs to 11 residues. Written as DNA, the CDR3 is TGTGCCACCAGTGACGGGGCCGAGCAGTACTTC. Amino acid sequence: CATSDGAEQYF.

The chain couples TRBV6-1 to TRBJ1-6; a weak D match, TRBD1 (5 bases). V shed 6 bases and J shed 7 bases, with 13 bases lying between them. This CDR3 spans 14 amino acids. Germline V lookup: CDR1 MNHNS, CDR2 SASEGT. The CDR3 DNA is TGTGCCAGCAGCTCGGGACGGGGAAATTCACCCCTCCACTTT. Its protein is CASSSGRGNSPLHF.

Only a few counts were recorded for this clonotype. This sequence joins TRBV15 and TRBJ2-7, with D perhaps TRBD1 or TRBD2 (6 bases each). V was trimmed by 0 bases and J by 6 bases, leaving 15 bases between them. Germline lookup yields CDR1 LNHNV and CDR2 YYDKDF (reference sequence). This CDR3 has 15 residues. CDR3 sequence (DNA): TGTGCCACCAGCAGAGATTGGGGGGCCCGAGGCGAGCAGTACTTC. It encodes CATSRDWGARGEQYF. Full variable domain (remainder filled in from reference TRBV15 and TRBJ2-7): DAMVIQNPRYQVTQFGKPVTLSCSQTLNHNVMYWYQQKSSQAPKLLFHYYDKDFNNEADTPDNFQSRRPNTSFCFLDIRSPGLGDTAMYLCATSRDWGARGEQYFGPGTRLTVT.

The rearrangement joins TRBV20-1 to TRBJ2-3; the D gene is possibly TRBD2 (7 bases). This CDR3 spans 15 amino acids. With 5 bases removed from V and 6 bases from J, the gap between germline ends came to 21 bases. Germline V CDR1 and CDR2: DFQATT, SNEGSKA (reference sequence). The CDR3: CSAPRGGAFMDTQYF. The DNA for the CDR3 is TGCAGTGCTCCAAGAGGGGGGGCCTTTATGGATACGCAGTATTTT.

There are a few counts of this clonotype. One end of the junction varies from germline; a read error may be responsible. This chain links TRBV7-7 with TRBJ2-1; D gene unclear. The CDR3 runs 13 residues. Germline lookup yields CDR1 SSHAT and CDR2 FNYEAQ (reference sequence). For the CDR3, the DNA is TGTGCTAGCAGCTCCCAGTGGAACAATGAGCAGTTCTTC. Protein: CASSSQWNNEQFF. The whole variable domain, remainder taken from reference TRBV7-7 and TRBJ2-1, is GAGVSQSPRYKVTKRGQDVTLRCDPISSHATLYWYQQALGQGPEFLTYFNYEAQPDKSGLPSDRFSAERPEGSISTLTIQRTEQRDSAMYRCASSSQWNNEQFFGPGTRLTVL.

The chain recombines TRBV5-1 with TRBJ2-7; 8 bases map to TRBD2. CDR3 length: 15 amino acids. Germline lookup yields CDR1 SGHRS and CDR2 YFSETQ. V gave up 7 bases and J gave up 2 bases; unmatched junction bases: 11. CDR3 sequence (DNA): TGCGCCAGCTCCCCGTTAGCGGGAACCCCCTACGAGCAGTACTTC. It specifies CASSPLAGTPYEQYF.

This clonotype is deemed medium-sized. The chain links TRBV12-2 to TRBJ2-1; no check of the table's D call, TRBD2, against the DNA was made. TRBV12-2 is termed a pseudogene. The CDR3 sequence is 15 residues long. The CDR3 bases are TGTGCAAGTCGCGTTCGTGGGCCGCGTTACAATGAGCAGTTCTTC. Encoded protein: CASRVRGPRYNEQFF.

The V gene is TRBV12-3 or TRBV12-4, the J gene TRBJ1-4; the D gene is possibly TRBD1 (5 bases). The CDR3 runs to 14 residues. V gave up 3 bases and J gave up 8 bases, with 13 bases separating them. Written as DNA, the CDR3 is TGTGCCAGCAGTTTTCGAGGGGCTGAGGAAAAACTGTTTTTT. This translates into CASSFRGAEEKLFF.

The rearrangement joins TRBV7-8 to TRBJ2-1; the match to TRBD1 covers 9 bases. Germline V gene lookup returns CDR1 SGHVS and CDR2 FQNEAQ. The CDR3 extends over 15 amino acids. J lost 9 bases, V lost 5 bases, and 11 bases had no gene match. The CDR3 reads CASSPKWDRVVEQFF. DNA for the CDR3: TGTGCCAGCAGCCCGAAATGGGACAGGGTCGTTGAGCAGTTCTTC.

This rearrangement joins TRBV20-1 to TRBJ2-5, with 8 bases aligning to TRBD2. The CDR3 runs 16 residues. Germline V lookup: CDR1 DFQATT, CDR2 SNEGSKA (reference sequence). With 3 bases clipped from V and 5 bases from J, the junction kept 14 bases outside the gene matches. This CDR3 is CSARARAGEPGETQYF. The CDR3 nucleotides are TGCAGTGCTAGGGCCCGAGCGGGAGAGCCCGGGGAGACCCAGTACTTC.

This clonotype came up a few times. The genes are TRBV6-1 and TRBJ2-1, with 8 bases matching TRBD2. CDR3 length: 15 amino acids. Germline trimming cut 3 bases from V and 5 bases from J; bases unmatched to any gene: 6. The germline V gene has CDR1 MNHNS and CDR2 SASEGT. In nucleotides, the CDR3 is TGTGCCAGCAGTGAGCCGGGACTAGGGAACAATGAGCAGTTCTTC. Its translation: CASSEPGLGNNEQFF.

CDR3 region: CASSWGEAGGFQETQYF. The DNA for the CDR3 is TGTGCCAGCAGCTGGGGGGAGGCGGGAGGTTTCCAAGAGACCCAGTACTTC. The gene calls are TRBV5-4 and TRBJ2-5, with 8 positions matching TRBD2. Germline V CDR1 and CDR2: SGHNT, YYREEE (reference sequence). V was clipped by 3 bases and J by 1 base; unmatched bases: 11. The CDR3 has 17 amino acids.

The chain uses TRBV20-1 and TRBJ1-4; TRBD1 matches at 8 bases. CDR3 length: 13 amino acids. Losses at the gene ends were 3 bases for V and 3 bases for J; bases not matched to a gene: 0. Germline CDR1 and CDR2: DFQATT and SNEGSKA (reference sequence). This chain's CDR3 is CSARTGANEKLFF. DNA of the CDR3: TGCAGTGCTAGGACAGGGGCTAATGAAAAACTGTTTTTT.

The J gene is TRBJ2-1, the V gene TRBV5-1; D gene ambiguous. Trimming removed 2 bases from V and 6 bases from J, with 12 bases in between. This CDR3 comprises 14 residues. Germline CDR1 and CDR2: SGHRS and YFSETQ. The CDR3 loop is CASSLEAVVNEQFF. The CDR3, as DNA: TGCGCCAGCAGCTTAGAGGCGGTGGTCAATGAGCAGTTCTTC.

This clonotype has more than one count but fewer than ten. V is TRBV6-5 and J is TRBJ2-6, with no clear D. The CDR3 totals 14 residues. Looked up from germline, CDR1 is MNHEY and CDR2 is SVGAGI. V was pared by 0 bases and J by 3 bases, with 3 bases between. In nucleotides, the CDR3 is TGTGCCAGCAGTTACTCGATTGGGGCCAACGTCCTGACTTTC. It is translated as CASSYSIGANVLTF.